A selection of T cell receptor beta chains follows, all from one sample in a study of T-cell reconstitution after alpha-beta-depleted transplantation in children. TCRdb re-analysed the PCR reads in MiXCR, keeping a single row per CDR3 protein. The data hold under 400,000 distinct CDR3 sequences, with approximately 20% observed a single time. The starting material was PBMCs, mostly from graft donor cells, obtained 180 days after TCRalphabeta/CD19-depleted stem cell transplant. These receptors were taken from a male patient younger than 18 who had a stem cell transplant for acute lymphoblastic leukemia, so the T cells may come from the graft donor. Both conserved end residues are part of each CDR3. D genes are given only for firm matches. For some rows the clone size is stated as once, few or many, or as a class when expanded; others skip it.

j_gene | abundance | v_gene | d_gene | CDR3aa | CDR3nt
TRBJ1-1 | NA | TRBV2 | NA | CASSGGFEAFF | TGTGCCAGCAGTGGGGGTTTTGAAGCTTTCTTT
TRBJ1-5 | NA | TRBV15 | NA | CATSISPGPLNQPQHF | TGTGCCACCAGCATAAGCCCGGGACCTCTCAATCAGCCCCAGCATTTT
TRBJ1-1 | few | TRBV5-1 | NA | CASMPLIGGSTEAFF | TGCGCCAGCATGCCTTTAATAGGAGGGAGTACTGAAGCTTTCTTT
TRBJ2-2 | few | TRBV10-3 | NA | CAISESNQGAGELFF | TGTGCCATCAGTGAGTCGAACCAAGGGGCCGGGGAGCTGTTTTTT
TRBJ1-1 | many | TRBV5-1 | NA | CASSFGRSGEAFF | TGCGCCAGCAGCTTTGGCCGCAGCGGAGAAGCTTTCTTT
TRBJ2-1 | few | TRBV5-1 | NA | CASSLASQLYNEQFF | TGCGCCAGCAGCTTGGCCAGCCAATTGTACAATGAGCAGTTCTTC
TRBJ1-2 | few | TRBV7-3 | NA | CASSLSGGGYGYTF | TGTGCCAGCAGCTTAAGCGGGGGCGGCTATGGCTACACCTTC
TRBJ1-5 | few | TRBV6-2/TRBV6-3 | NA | CASSSVQATPNQPQHF | TGTGCCAGCAGTTCCGTCCAGGCTACTCCCAATCAGCCCCAGCATTTT
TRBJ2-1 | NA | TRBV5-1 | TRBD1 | CASSWDTGGSYNEQFF | TGCGCCAGCAGCTGGGATACAGGGGGCTCCTACAATGAGCAGTTCTTC
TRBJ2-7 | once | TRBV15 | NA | CATSRDPRVGGGSYEQYF | TGTGCCACCAGCAGAGATCCCAGGGTGGGAGGAGGGTCCTACGAGCAGTACTTC
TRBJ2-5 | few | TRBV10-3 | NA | CAISENMPGETQYF | TGTGCCATCAGTGAGAACATGCCAGGCGAGACCCAGTACTTC
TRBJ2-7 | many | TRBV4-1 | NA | CASSQAGHSYEQYF | TGCGCCAGCAGCCAAGCAGGGCACTCCTACGAGCAGTACTTC
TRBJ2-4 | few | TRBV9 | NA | CASSEPPRGGGKNIQYF | TGTGCCAGCAGCGAGCCCCCCAGGGGAGGGGGCAAAAACATTCAGTACTTC
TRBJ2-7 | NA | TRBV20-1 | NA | CSAEGVFYEQYF | TGCAGTGCTGAAGGGGTATTCTACGAGCAGTACTTC
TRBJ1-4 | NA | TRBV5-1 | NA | CASKIPGTGEKLFF | TGCGCCAGCAAGATCCCCGGGACGGGTGAAAAACTGTTTTTT
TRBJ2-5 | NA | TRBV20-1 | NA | CSARETRSSGTQYF | TGCAGTGCTAGAGAGACCCGAAGTTCGGGGACCCAGTACTTC
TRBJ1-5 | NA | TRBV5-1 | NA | CASSLGEYGNQPQHF | TGCGCCAGCAGCTTAGGGGAATATGGGAATCAGCCCCAGCATTTT
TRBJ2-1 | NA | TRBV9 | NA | CASSVEESPSYNEQFF | TGTGCCAGCAGCGTAGAGGAATCTCCCTCCTACAATGAGCAGTTCTTC
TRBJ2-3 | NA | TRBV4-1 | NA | CASSQLPGNSLWTDTQYF | TGCGCCAGCAGCCAATTACCGGGAAATAGCCTCTGGACAGATACGCAGTATTTT
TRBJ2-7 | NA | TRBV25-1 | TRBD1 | CASSLYRGAYEQYF | TGTGCCAGCAGTTTGTACAGGGGGGCCTACGAGCAGTACTTC
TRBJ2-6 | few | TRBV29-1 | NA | CSVEAGSGANVLTF | TGCAGCGTTGAAGCAGGGTCTGGGGCCAACGTCCTGACTTTC
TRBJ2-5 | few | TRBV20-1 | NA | CSARPFPRQETQYF | TGCAGTGCCAGGCCCTTCCCCCGGCAAGAGACCCAGTACTTC
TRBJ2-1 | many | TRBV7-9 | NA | CASSLAASRNEQFF | TGTGCCAGCAGCTTAGCTGCTAGCAGGAATGAGCAGTTCTTC
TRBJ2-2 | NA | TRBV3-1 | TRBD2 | CASSRGLAGRTGELFF | TGTGCCAGCAGCCGCGGATTAGCGGGACGTACCGGGGAGCTGTTTTTT
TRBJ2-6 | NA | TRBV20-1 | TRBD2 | CSAPPTSGRVSGANVLTF | TGCAGTGCTCCCCCGACTAGCGGGAGAGTTTCAGGGGCCAACGTCCTGACTTTC
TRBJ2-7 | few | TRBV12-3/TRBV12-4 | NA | CASSLGLASHF | TGTGCCAGCAGTTTAGGCCTAGCTTCGCACTTC
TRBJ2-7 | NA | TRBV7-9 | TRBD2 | CASHPGTNYEQYF | TGTGCCAGCCATCCCGGGACTAACTACGAGCAGTACTTC
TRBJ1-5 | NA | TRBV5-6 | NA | CASSLTGIPNQPQHF | TGTGCCAGCAGCCTTACAGGGATACCAAATCAGCCCCAGCATTTT
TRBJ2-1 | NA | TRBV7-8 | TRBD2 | CASSLALAGLPYNEQFF | TGTGCCAGCAGCTTAGCTCTAGCGGGCCTCCCCTACAATGAGCAGTTCTTC
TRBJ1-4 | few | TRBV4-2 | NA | CASSRVDSPNEKLFF | TGTGCCAGCAGCCGTGTCGATTCACCTAATGAAAAACTGTTTTTT
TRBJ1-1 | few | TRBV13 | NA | CASSVKGTAFF | TGTGCCAGCAGCGTCAAGGGGACGGCTTTCTTT
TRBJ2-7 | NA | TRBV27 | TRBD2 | CASSPGTNSYEQYF | TGTGCCAGCAGTCCCGGGACTAACTCCTACGAGCAGTACTTC
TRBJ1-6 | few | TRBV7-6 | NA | CASRRDSLENSPLHF | TGTGCCAGCAGGCGTGACTCTTTGGAGAATTCACCCCTCCACTTT
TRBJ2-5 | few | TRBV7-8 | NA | CASGGRFRETQYF | TGTGCCAGCGGTGGACGGTTCCGAGAGACCCAGTACTTC
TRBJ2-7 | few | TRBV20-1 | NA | CSASTGPDEQYF | TGCAGTGCATCCACAGGGCCGGACGAGCAGTACTTC
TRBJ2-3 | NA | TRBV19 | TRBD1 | CASRGQGGTDTQYF | TGTGCCAGCCGGGGACAGGGGGGGACAGATACGCAGTATTTT
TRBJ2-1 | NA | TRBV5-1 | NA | CASSLAGVRQFF | TGCGCCAGCAGCTTGGCGGGGGTTCGGCAGTTCTTC
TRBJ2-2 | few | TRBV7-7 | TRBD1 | CASSRGQGVFGELFF | TGTGCCAGCAGCCGCGGACAGGGGGTGTTCGGGGAGCTGTTTTTT
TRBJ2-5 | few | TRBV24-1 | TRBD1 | CATSDLVLRQGVKEETQYF | TGTGCCACCAGTGATTTGGTTCTCCGACAGGGGGTAAAAGAAGAGACCCAGTACTTC
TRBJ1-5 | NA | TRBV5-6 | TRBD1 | CASSRLTGAFNQPQHF | TGTGCCAGCAGCCGGTTGACAGGGGCGTTCAATCAGCCCCAGCATTTT
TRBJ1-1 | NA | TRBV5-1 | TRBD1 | CASSTDRDLFAFF | TGCGCCAGCAGCACTGACAGGGATCTTTTTGCTTTCTTT
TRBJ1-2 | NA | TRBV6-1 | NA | CASTAVGATGGYTF | TGTGCCAGCACCGCAGTGGGGGCGACGGGCGGCTACACCTTC
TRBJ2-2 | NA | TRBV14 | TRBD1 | CASSQGGGRWDRVVTGELFF | TGTGCCAGCAGCCAAGGCGGGGGTCGTTGGGACAGGGTAGTCACCGGGGAGCTGTTTTTT
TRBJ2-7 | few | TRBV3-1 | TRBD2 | CASSPTSGVLYEQYF | TGTGCCAGCAGCCCGACTAGCGGAGTACTGTACGAGCAGTACTTC
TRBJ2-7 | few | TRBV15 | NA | CATREANEQYF | TGTGCCACCAGGGAGGCTAACGAGCAGTACTTC